A selection of T cell receptor beta chains follows, all from one sample in a study of CD8+ T cells in alopecia areata. Generated by immunoSEQ multiplex PCR, the TCRdb table keeps only in-frame clones and is missing some. The sample lists approximately 210,000 clones, around three fifths occurring once. The sample here was CD4+ T cells sorted from blood, taken at week 4, from a patient treated with tofacitinib. These receptors were taken from a human donor with alopecia areata. Both conserved end residues are part of each CDR3. Each record gives: J gene, clone size, D gene, V gene, CDR3 DNA, CDR3 protein. A D gene is named only where the DNA matches it firmly. Size is omitted from some rows. Given values are once, few, many or a class for expanded clones.

J: TRBJ1-1; size: few; D: NA; V: TRBV5-1; DNA: TGCGCCAGCAGCTTGGGACCCACCGGGAGCACTGAAGCTTTCTTT; CDR3: CASSLGPTGSTEAFF
J: TRBJ1-1; size: NA; D: NA; V: TRBV5-1; DNA: TGCGCCAGCAGCAACGAAGGCGGGTCGAACACTGAAGCTTTCTTT; CDR3: CASSNEGGSNTEAFF
J: TRBJ1-2; size: NA; D: NA; V: TRBV30; DNA: TGTGCCTCGAAGGTTTACAGGCCGGATGGTAACTATGGCTACACCTTC; CDR3: CASKVYRPDGNYGYTF
J: TRBJ1-2; size: NA; D: NA; V: TRBV4-1; DNA: TGCGCCAGCAGCCAAGAACAGGGTGTTGGCTATGGCTACACCTTC; CDR3: CASSQEQGVGYGYTF
J: TRBJ1-5; size: NA; D: NA; V: TRBV7-2; DNA: TGTGCCAGCAGCCCCGGACAGCCTCCTCAGCCCCAGCATTTT; CDR3: CASSPGQPPQPQHF
J: TRBJ1-5; size: NA; D: NA; V: TRBV5-1; DNA: TGCGCCAGCAGCTTGGGAGCCGGTCAGCCCCAGCATTTT; CDR3: CASSLGAGQPQHF
J: TRBJ1-1; size: NA; D: NA; V: TRBV5-1; DNA: TGCGCCAGCAGCTTGGCCAGGGGAGGGGTAGAAACTGAAGCTTTCTTT; CDR3: CASSLARGGVETEAFF
J: TRBJ2-7; size: few; D: TRBD2; V: TRBV6-5; DNA: TGTGCCAGCAGTTACCCCACGGGACTAGCGGGTTACGAGCAGTACTTC; CDR3: CASSYPTGLAGYEQYF
J: TRBJ1-6; size: NA; D: NA; V: TRBV27; DNA: TGTGCCAGCTCAGACAGATTCTATAATTCACCCCTCCACTTT; CDR3: CASSDRFYNSPLHF
J: TRBJ1-2; size: NA; D: NA; V: TRBV7-2; DNA: TGTGCCAGCAGCTTAGCGGCGGGGAACTATGGCTACACCTTC; CDR3: CASSLAAGNYGYTF
J: TRBJ2-7; size: NA; D: NA; V: TRBV27; DNA: TGTGCCAGCAGTACGGCAGGGGGGCTCTACGAGCAGTACTTC; CDR3: CASSTAGGLYEQYF
J: TRBJ1-2; size: NA; D: TRBD1; V: TRBV30; DNA: TGTGCCTGGAGTGGAGGACAGGCGGGGGGTGGCTACACCTTC; CDR3: CAWSGGQAGGGYTF
J: TRBJ2-3; size: NA; D: NA; V: TRBV30; DNA: TGTGCCTGGAGTGCAGCTGGGGCTAGCACAGATACGCAGTATTTT; CDR3: CAWSAAGASTDTQYF
J: TRBJ1-2; size: NA; D: NA; V: TRBV9; DNA: TGTGCCAGCAGCGTAGAGGCGGAGTCCCTCTATGGCTACACCTTC; CDR3: CASSVEAESLYGYTF
J: TRBJ1-6; size: NA; D: TRBD1; V: TRBV30; DNA: TGTGCCTGTTCCTTCGCCGGGACAGGGGCCCCCAGGGGGTCACCCCTCCACTTT; CDR3: CACSFAGTGAPRGSPLHF
J: TRBJ1-4; size: NA; D: TRBD1; V: TRBV10-3; DNA: TGTGCCCCCAATCTGAGGGGGCAGGGTGATAATGAAAAACTGTTTTTT; CDR3: CAPNLRGQGDNEKLFF
J: TRBJ1-5; size: NA; D: NA; V: TRBV30; DNA: TGTGCCTGGAGTGTAACAGGGATAGGAAATCAGCCCCAGCATTTT; CDR3: CAWSVTGIGNQPQHF
J: TRBJ2-7; size: NA; D: NA; V: TRBV11-2; DNA: TGTGCCAGCAGCTTCCAGGGCTACGAGCAGTACTTC; CDR3: CASSFQGYEQYF
J: TRBJ2-3; size: NA; D: TRBD2; V: TRBV7-2; DNA: TGTGCCAGCAGCCCGGCGGGGGGTACGCAGTATTTT; CDR3: CASSPAGGTQYF
J: TRBJ2-7; size: NA; D: TRBD1; V: TRBV30; DNA: TGTGCCTGGAGGAGACAGGGCCCCTACGAGCAGTACTTC; CDR3: CAWRRQGPYEQYF
J: TRBJ1-2; size: NA; D: NA; V: TRBV7-9; DNA: TGTGCCAGCAGCTTAGCGTCGGGGGACTATGGCTACACCTTC; CDR3: CASSLASGDYGYTF
J: TRBJ2-2; size: NA; D: TRBD1; V: TRBV9; DNA: TGTGCCAGCAGCCCCAGGGGGCGGCCCACCGGGGAGCTGTTTTTT; CDR3: CASSPRGRPTGELFF
J: TRBJ2-4; size: NA; D: NA; V: TRBV11-2; DNA: TGTGCCAGCAGTCAAGGGGCGGGCAGGGCAAACATTCAGTACTTC; CDR3: CASSQGAGRANIQYF
J: TRBJ1-1; size: NA; D: NA; V: TRBV7-9; DNA: TGTGCCAGCAGCAACGGACAGAACACTGAAGCTTTCTTT; CDR3: CASSNGQNTEAFF
J: TRBJ1-2; size: NA; D: NA; V: TRBV10-3; DNA: TGTGCCATCAAGGAGGCTTCCGGCGGCTACACCTTC; CDR3: CAIKEASGGYTF
J: TRBJ2-7; size: NA; D: NA; V: TRBV29-1; DNA: TGCAGCGTTCGTCGGAACTCCTACGAGCAGTACTTC; CDR3: CSVRRNSYEQYF
J: TRBJ2-7; size: NA; D: NA; V: TRBV7-2; DNA: TGTGCCAGCAGCAAGAGGACACCCTACGAGCAGTACTTC; CDR3: CASSKRTPYEQYF
J: TRBJ2-3; size: few; D: TRBD2; V: TRBV13; DNA: TGTGCCAGCAGCCCCAGGGGCGGGGGGCACGCAGATACGCAGTATTTT; CDR3: CASSPRGGGHADTQYF
J: TRBJ2-5; size: few; D: NA; V: TRBV11-2; DNA: TGTGCCAGCAGCTTTGGGTTCGGGAAGACCCAGTACTTC; CDR3: CASSFGFGKTQYF
J: TRBJ1-5; size: few; D: NA; V: TRBV6-1; DNA: TGTGCCAGCAGTGAAGCGGGGCCCCAGCATTTT; CDR3: CASSEAGPQHF